The 29 T cell receptor beta chains in this list originate from one sample, sequenced in a study of radiotherapy plus CTLA-4 blockade in lung cancer. Assay used: immunoSEQ multiplex PCR; TCRdb lists only in-frame clones, some missing. Here the sample spans 78,000 or so clones, more than 85% being singletons. The starting material was peripheral blood, obtained from a patient treated with radiotherapy plus ipilimumab. Every receptor here comes from a human donor with non-small cell lung cancer who had stable disease on radiotherapy plus ipilimumab.

The J gene is TRBJ2-4, the V gene TRBV27, with unresolved D. This CDR3 region has 17 residues. With 3 bases removed from V and 1 base from J, the gap between germline ends came to 16 bases. CDR1 and CDR2 from the germline V gene are MNHEY and SMNVEV (reference sequence). The DNA of the CDR3 is TGTGCCAGCAGTTTCGCCATGGCCCTGGGGGCCAAAAACATTCAGTACTTC. As protein: CASSFAMALGAKNIQYF.

CDR3 sequence reads: CAISESRRGAADSTDTQYF. The CDR3 DNA reads as TGTGCCATCAGTGAGTCAAGACGGGGCGCGGCCGATAGCACAGATACGCAGTATTTT. V is TRBV10-3 and J is TRBJ2-3; possibly TRBD1 or TRBD2 for D (5 bases each). The germline V and J ends were trimmed by 0 bases and 0 bases, with 19 bases remaining between them. The CDR3 covers 19 residues. Germline V CDR1 and CDR2: ENHRY, SYGVKD.

The rearrangement uses TRBV6-5 and TRBJ2-5; D is tentatively TRBD1 or TRBD2 (7 bases each). V was shortened by 6 bases and J by 5 bases, with 19 bases between the two germline ends. This CDR3 contains 15 residues. From germline, CDR1 is MNHEY and CDR2 SVGAGI. The CDR3 nucleotides are TGTGCCAGCAGCCTCCGGGGGGAGGGGGCGGAGACCCAGTACTTC. Translation gives CASSLRGEGAETQYF.

This clone was found once. The rearrangement joins TRBV12-5 to TRBJ1-1, with D unresolved. The CDR3 has 13 residues. Germline V gene sequence: CDR1 LGHNT, CDR2 FRNRAP. V lost 2 bases and J lost 5, with 9 bases in between. The CDR3 loop reads CASGLLGRTEAFF. DNA for the CDR3: TGTGCTAGTGGTTTGTTGGGTAGAACTGAAGCTTTCTTT.

A word on this clone: Different DNA sequences within this sample yield the same CDR3. The rearrangement uses TRBV5-1 and TRBJ1-1, with D perhaps matching TRBD1 (5 bases). Germline V gives CDR1 SGHRS, CDR2 YFSETQ. The CDR3 runs to 14 residues. Deletions cut 7 bases from V and 4 bases from J, with 17 bases between. Here the CDR3 DNA reads TGCGCCAGCGGCCCGACAGCCCGGGGCACTGAAGCTTTCTTT. Translating gives CASGPTARGTEAFF.

V is TRBV20-1 and J is TRBJ1-1, with D possibly being TRBD1 (6 bases). This CDR3 has 11 amino acids. V was trimmed by 5 bases and J by 11 bases, leaving 15 bases between them. Looked up from germline, CDR1 is DFQATT and CDR2 is SNEGSKA (reference sequence). DNA for the CDR3: TGCAGTGCTGCGGTCACAGGGATGGCTTTCTTT. Amino acids: CSAAVTGMAFF.

CDR3 sequence (DNA): TGTGCCATCAGTGGGGGACAGACCACTGAAGCTTTCTTT. Amino acid sequence: CAISGGQTTEAFF. The V and J genes are TRBV10-3 and TRBJ1-1; TRBD1 agrees at 7 bases. CDR3 length: 13 residues. Germline assignment: CDR1 ENHRY and CDR2 SYGVKD. The junction had 3 bases not matched to a gene; V was cut back by 4 bases and J by 4 bases.

The rearrangement links TRBV4-1 to TRBJ2-3; 13 bases agree with TRBD2. V lost 7 bases to trimming and J lost 1 base; unmatched junction nucleotides: 2. Looked up from germline, CDR1 is MGHRA and CDR2 is YSYEKL. This CDR3 region has 15 residues. The CDR3 DNA reads as TGCGCCAGCAACGGACTAGCGGGGGGCACAGATACGCAGTATTTT. Residues: CASNGLAGGTDTQYF.

J is TRBJ2-1 and V is TRBV9, with D tentatively TRBD2 (6 bases). This CDR3 region has 16 residues. Germline CDR1 SGDLS, CDR2 YYNGEE. V was pared by 0 bases and J by 2 bases, with 12 bases between. As DNA, the CDR3 is TGTGCCAGCAGCGTAGCCGGGAGCCCGACCTACAATGAGCAGTTCTTC. Translating gives CASSVAGSPTYNEQFF. Full variable domain (outside the CDR3, taken from reference TRBV9 and TRBJ2-1): DSGVTQTPKHLITATGQRVTLRCSPRSGDLSVYWYQQSLDQGLQFLIQYYNGEERAKGNILERFSAQQFPDLHSELNLSSLELGDSALYFCASSVAGSPTYNEQFFGPGTRLTVL.

V is TRBV7-3 and J is TRBJ2-5; D is perhaps TRBD1 or TRBD2 (5 bases each). CDR3 length: 15 residues. Trimming cost V 3 bases and J 3 bases, with 14 bases left between them. The germline V gene has CDR1 SGHTA and CDR2 FQGTGA. CDR3 sequence: CASSFNGDGKETQYF. The CDR3 nucleotides are TGTGCCAGCAGCTTTAACGGGGACGGAAAAGAGACCCAGTACTTC.

This rearrangement joins TRBV13 to TRBJ1-2, with 10 nucleotides matching TRBD1. Unmatched junction bases numbered 15, after V lost 5 bases and J lost 3 bases. Germline CDR1 reads PRHDT; CDR2 reads FYEKMQ (reference sequence). The CDR3 is made up of 18 amino acids. The CDR3 DNA is TGTGCCAGCAGCCTCAGGTCCCGGGACAGGGGTCGGGACTATGGCTACACCTTC. This codes for CASSLRSRDRGRDYGYTF.

As regards this clone: At the DNA level, this CDR3 is encoded by other sequences in the same sample as well. This rearrangement joins TRBV7-2 to TRBJ1-2, with TRBD1 matching 12 bases. The CDR3 contains 15 residues. From germline, CDR1 is SGHTA and CDR2 FQGNSA. With 5 bases clipped from V and 3 bases from J, the junction kept 4 bases outside the gene matches. The CDR3 loop reads CASSRGQGADYGYTF. The CDR3 coding sequence is TGTGCCAGCAGCAGGGGACAGGGGGCGGACTATGGCTACACCTTC. The full variable domain, in which reference TRBV7-2 and TRBJ1-2 provide the parts outside the CDR3, is GAGVSQSPSNKVTEKGKDVELRCDPISGHTALYWYRQSLGQGLEFLIYFQGNSAPDKSGLPSDRFSAERTGGSVSTLTIQRTQQEDSAVYLCASSRGQGADYGYTFGSGTRLTVV.

Here the CDR3 reads CASSVDPVNTGELFF. CDR3 DNA sequence: TGTGCCAGCAGCGTAGATCCAGTAAACACCGGGGAGCTGTTTTTT. This chain links TRBV9 with TRBJ2-2; D unclear. This CDR3 has 15 amino acids. V lost 0 bases to trimming and J lost 2 bases, with 8 bases between them. The germline V gene has CDR1 SGDLS and CDR2 YYNGEE. Together with reference TRBV9 and TRBJ2-2, the CDR3 gives the full variable domain: DSGVTQTPKHLITATGQRVTLRCSPRSGDLSVYWYQQSLDQGLQFLIQYYNGEERAKGNILERFSAQQFPDLHSELNLSSLELGDSALYFCASSVDPVNTGELFFGEGSRLTVL.

This clone occurred once. V gene TRBV5-1 combines with J gene TRBJ1-2; no reliable D call. V lost 0 bases to trimming and J lost 8 bases, with 14 bases between them. The CDR3 is 14 amino acids. CDR1 and CDR2 (germline): SGHRS, YFSETQ. CDR3 residues: CASSLANGNKGYTF. CDR3 nucleotide sequence: TGCGCCAGCAGCTTGGCCAACGGGAATAAGGGCTACACCTTC.

The rearrangement uses TRBV27 and TRBJ2-7, with TRBD2 as a possible D gene (5 bases). This CDR3 spans 11 amino acids. Germline V gene lookup returns CDR1 MNHEY and CDR2 SMNVEV (reference sequence). CDR3 nucleotides: TGTGCGAGCGGACGGCCCTACGAGCAGTACTTC. Its translation: CASGRPYEQYF.

This chain connects TRBV7-8 to TRBJ2-3; TRBD2 aligns across 7 bases. In germline, CDR1 is SGHVS, CDR2 FQNEAQ. This CDR3 has 18 amino acids. V was clipped by 4 bases and J by 6 bases; unmatched bases: 19. DNA of the CDR3: TGTGCCAGCAGCTCATCCAGGAATCGGGGGGATCCAGGGGATACGCAGTATTTT. This codes for CASSSSRNRGDPGDTQYF.

This clone was recorded a few times. This sequence joins TRBV28 and TRBJ1-3; the D is unclear. The V end lost 4 bases, the J end lost 2 bases, and 9 bases lay between the germline ends. Germline V gene data show CDR1 as MDHEN and CDR2 as SYDVKM. The CDR3 runs 14 residues. The CDR3 protein is CASSSVEAGNTIYF. DNA for the CDR3: TGTGCCAGCAGTTCCGTCGAGGCTGGAAACACCATATATTTT.

V gene TRBV5-1 combines with J gene TRBJ2-3, with 8 bases fitting TRBD2. V lost 0 bases and J lost 1; bases outside the gene matches: 1. CDR1 SGHRS and CDR2 YFSETQ come from the germline V gene. This CDR3 comprises 15 residues. CDR3 nucleotide sequence: TGCGCCAGCAGCTTGGAACTAGCGGGCACAGATACGCAGTATTTT. Its protein is CASSLELAGTDTQYF.

V gene TRBV7-2 combines with J gene TRBJ1-2, with D possibly matching TRBD1 (5 bases). V gave up 2 bases and J gave up 4 bases, with 8 bases separating them. CDR1 is SGHTA and CDR2 is FQGNSA in the germline V gene. The CDR3 runs 13 residues. The CDR3, as DNA: TGTGCCAGCAGCTTACCGACAGTCTATGGCTACACCTTC. Translating it yields CASSLPTVYGYTF. Variable domain in full (rest from reference TRBV7-2 and TRBJ1-2): GAGVSQSPSNKVTEKGKDVELRCDPISGHTALYWYRQSLGQGLEFLIYFQGNSAPDKSGLPSDRFSAERTGGSVSTLTIQRTQQEDSAVYLCASSLPTVYGYTFGSGTRLTVV.

The chain carries TRBV6-1 and TRBJ1-4; D uncertain. With 1 base removed from V and 4 bases from J, the gap between germline ends came to 10 bases. The germline V gene encodes CDR1 MNHNS and CDR2 SASEGT. The CDR3 length is 15 residues. The CDR3 sequence: CASSEGIGLNEKLFF. The CDR3 DNA reads TGTGCCAGCAGTGAAGGTATAGGCCTTAATGAAAAACTGTTTTTT.

V is TRBV30 and J is TRBJ2-7; D may be TRBD1 or TRBD2 (5 bases each). Trimming took 0 bases from V and 0 from J, leaving 18 bases between them. The V gene's germline CDR1 is GTSNPN and CDR2 SVGIG (reference sequence). This CDR3 contains 17 residues. This CDR3 reads CAWSVRAGPRGSYEQYF. DNA for the CDR3: TGTGCCTGGAGTGTACGGGCAGGGCCCCGGGGCTCCTACGAGCAGTACTTC.

This clone was seen a handful of times. This chain connects TRBV29-1 to TRBJ1-4; 11 bases fit TRBD1. V shed 7 bases and J 8 bases; nucleotides not matched to a gene: 6. In germline, CDR1 is SQVTM, CDR2 ANQGSEA. This CDR3 comprises 13 residues. The CDR3 DNA is TGCAGCGCCGGACAGGGGGCAGGGGAAAAACTGTTTTTT. Its translation is CSAGQGAGEKLFF.

V usage is TRBV28 and J usage is TRBJ2-5; D remains ambiguous. The CDR3 totals 16 residues. Trimming took off 4 bases at V and 3 bases at J, with 18 bases between the two ends. Germline V gene data show CDR1 as MDHEN and CDR2 as SYDVKM. As DNA, the CDR3 is TGTGCCAGCAGTTCCAACCCCACGGGTTACAAAGAGACCCAGTACTTC. Encoded protein: CASSSNPTGYKETQYF.

The chain is built from TRBV14 and TRBJ1-6; a possible D gene is TRBD1 (5 bases). This CDR3 spans 13 amino acids. V shed 4 bases and J shed 11 bases, with 12 bases lying between them. Germline values: CDR1 SGHDN, CDR2 FVKESK. Here the CDR3 DNA reads TGTGCCAGCAGCCGGGGACGAACCCCACCCCTCCACTTT. This sequence encodes CASSRGRTPPLHF.

The gene calls are TRBV18 and TRBJ1-1; TRBD1 agrees at 9 bases. Per germline, CDR1 KGHSH and CDR2 LQKENI. The CDR3 runs to 15 residues. The V gene end was trimmed by 3 bases and the J gene end by 6 bases; junction bases not matched to a gene: 8. For the CDR3, the DNA is TGTGCCAGCTCACCGGTTACAGGGGGCAACGCTGAAGCTTTCTTT. Encoded protein: CASSPVTGGNAEAFF.

The genes are TRBV25-1 and TRBJ2-2; 8 positions match TRBD2. The CDR3 is 16 residues long. Germline values: CDR1 MGHDK, CDR2 SYGVNS. V dropped 2 bases and J dropped 4; count of bases not matched to a gene: 6. CDR3 nucleotides: TGTGCCAGCAGTGAAGCGGGGGGAGGTGGCACCGGGGAGCTGTTTTTT. Translation gives CASSEAGGGGTGELFF.

V and J are TRBV14 and TRBJ1-6; D remains ambiguous. The CDR3 is 15 residues long. Trimming shortened V by 0 bases and J by 9 bases, and 12 bases separated the two germline ends. Germline CDR1 and CDR2: SGHDN and FVKESK. The CDR3, as DNA: TGTGCCAGCAGCCAAGAAAGCAGGAGGGCTTCACCCCTCCACTTT. It specifies CASSQESRRASPLHF.

The chain couples TRBV11-2 to TRBJ2-5; D is unclear. The CDR3 loop spans 15 amino acids. The V end was cut by 5 bases, the J end by 6 bases, with 19 bases between. Per germline, CDR1 SGHAT and CDR2 FQNNGV. The CDR3 is CASSRKGGLYQTQYF. The DNA for the CDR3 is TGTGCCAGCAGCCGCAAGGGTGGGCTTTACCAGACCCAGTACTTC.

The chain joins TRBV7-2 to TRBJ1-3; D unresolved. The CDR3 contains 15 residues. V lost 1 base and J 0 bases, leaving 7 bases between the germline ends. CDR1 and CDR2 (germline): SGHTA, FQGNSA. The CDR3 sequence: CASSLGFHSGNTIYF. The CDR3 DNA reads TGTGCCAGCAGCTTAGGGTTCCACTCTGGAAACACCATATATTTT.